The 23 T cell receptor beta chains below were found in one sample sequenced in a study of T cells in Graves' hyperthyroidism and ophthalmopathy (dated by TCRdb to between 2017 and 2020). The library was generated by multiplex PCR. For sequencing, an Illumina HiSeq 2000 was employed. The TCR beta CDR3 regions were amplified from RNA transcripts. The TCR CDR3 was subjected to a first round of RT-PCR using the HTBI primer set and the Qiagen OneStep RT-PCR kit. The public reads were run again by TCRdb, first through fastp at Q25 and then through MiXCR, and only productive beta chains were kept. Rows with one shared CDR3 protein collapse into an entry with the most common genes and DNA. The sample yields about 510,000 distinct CDR3 sequences; 46% were counted once. The ten largest make up 35% to 50% of the sample. Sample: peripheral blood or thyroid tissue (not recorded which). All receptors derive from an adult woman with Graves' disease, either hyperthyroidism or ophthalmopathy (not recorded which).

For the CDR3, the DNA is TGTGCCAGTAGTGGGGGACAGGGGGCTAATTCACCCCTCCACTTT. Protein sequence: CASSGGQGANSPLHF. The genes are TRBV19 and TRBJ1-6, with 12 bases lining up with TRBD1. The CDR3 sequence is 15 residues long. CDR1 is LNHDA and CDR2 is SQIVND in the germline V gene (reference sequence). The V and J ends lost 5 bases and 6 bases, in that order; junction bases with no gene match: 2.

The J gene is TRBJ1-5, the V gene TRBV4-1; tentatively, D is TRBD1 (5 bases). V was clipped by 1 base and J by 1 base, with 8 bases between them. This CDR3 has 15 amino acids. CDR1 is MGHRA, CDR2 YSYEKL, per germline. This CDR3 is CASSQVGRSNQPQHF. The CDR3 nucleotides read TGCGCCAGCAGCCAAGTGGGACGGAGCAATCAGCCCCAGCATTTT.

The chain uses TRBV10-3 and TRBJ1-5; D is perhaps TRBD1 (5 bases). V lost 0 bases and J 4 bases, leaving 13 bases between the germline ends. CDR1 is ENHRY, CDR2 SYGVKD, per germline. CDR3 length: 16 residues. The CDR3 DNA sequence: TGTGCCATCAGTGAGTCCGGTGGGGGGGGGAATCAGCCCCAGCATTTT. Translated, it gives CAISESGGGGNQPQHF.

This clonotype was observed at least ten times. The gene calls are TRBV7-9 and TRBJ1-2; 7 nucleotides match TRBD1. Germline CDR1 SEHNR, CDR2 FQNEAQ (reference sequence). The trim removed 5 bases at V and 2 bases at J, leaving 5 bases unmatched. The CDR3 has 14 amino acids. CDR3 sequence reads: CASSSRTGNYGYTF. The CDR3 nucleotides read TGTGCCAGCAGCAGCCGGACAGGCAACTATGGCTACACCTTC.

The J gene is TRBJ1-1, the V gene TRBV4-3; D uncertain. The CDR3 consists of 11 residues. Trimming removed 0 bases at V and 10 bases at J, with 6 bases between. Germline CDR1 LGHNA, CDR2 YSLEER. The CDR3 sequence: CASSQEAGAFF. In DNA, the CDR3 is TGCGCCAGCAGCCAAGAAGCGGGAGCTTTCTTT.

V usage is TRBV5-8 and J usage is TRBJ1-4, with D perhaps TRBD1 (6 bases). The length of the CDR3 is 17 residues. Germline lookup yields CDR1 SGHTS and CDR2 YDEGEE. V was shortened by 3 bases and J by 4 bases, with 19 bases between the two germline ends. The CDR3 is CASSSLGPPRGNEKLFF. For the CDR3, the DNA is TGTGCCAGCAGCTCCTTGGGACCCCCCAGGGGTAATGAAAAACTGTTTTTT. Filled out from reference TRBV5-8 and TRBJ1-4, the complete variable domain reads EAGVTQSPTHLIKTRGQQATLRCSPISGHTSVYWYQQALGLGLQFLLWYDEGEERNRGNFPPRFSGRQFPNYSSELNVNALELEDSALYLCASSSLGPPRGNEKLFFGSGTQLSVL.

Details on this clonotype: One junction end disagrees with the germline gene, perhaps due to a read error. The V and J genes are TRBV15 and TRBJ2-3; D not certain. CDR1 and CDR2 from the germline V gene are LNHNV and YYDKDF (reference sequence). The CDR3 is made up of 12 amino acids. The CDR3 bases are TGTGCCACCAGCAGAGATGCAGATACGCAGTGTTTT. It encodes CATSRDADTQCF.

The V gene is TRBV2, the J gene TRBJ2-6; tentatively, D is TRBD1 (5 bases). This CDR3 has 17 amino acids. The V end was cut by 6 bases, the J end by 0 bases, with 15 bases between. The germline V gene has CDR1 SNHLY and CDR2 FYNNEI. This CDR3 reads CASRLATEFSGANVLTF. The CDR3 nucleotides read TGTGCCAGCAGACTCGCGACAGAGTTCTCTGGGGCCAACGTCCTGACTTTC.

This clonotype was counted many times. V gene TRBV6-1 combines with J gene TRBJ1-1; D might be TRBD1 (6 bases). Germline V lookup: CDR1 MNHNS, CDR2 SASEGT. The CDR3 length is 13 residues. Trimming removed 7 bases at V and 7 bases at J, with 16 bases between. This CDR3 is CASIPRGSLEAFF. The CDR3 bases are TGTGCCAGCATTCCCAGGGGATCCCTTGAAGCTTTCTTT.

This chain links TRBV19 with TRBJ2-6, with 9 bases that match TRBD2. Germline V gives CDR1 LNHDA, CDR2 SQIVND (reference sequence). V dropped 3 bases and J dropped 4; count of bases not matched to a gene: 1. The CDR3 covers 15 residues. The CDR3 loop reads CASSMGTSGANVLTF. CDR3 DNA: TGTGCCAGTAGTATGGGGACTAGCGGGGCCAACGTCCTGACTTTC.

The table lists this clonotype with a few counts. The chain employs TRBV6-1 and TRBJ2-5; TRBD2 might be the D (5 bases). The CDR3 sequence is 14 residues long. CDR1 is MNHNS, CDR2 SASEGT, per germline. V lost 8 bases and J lost 2, with 15 bases in between. The CDR3 loop is CASQQLVTQETQYF. The CDR3 DNA reads TGTGCCAGCCAGCAACTAGTAACTCAAGAGACCCAGTACTTC.

Many counts were recorded for this clonotype. The CDR3 loop is CSVETGGGNTIYF. The CDR3 bases are TGCAGCGTTGAAACAGGGGGCGGGAACACCATATATTTT. This chain uses TRBV29-1 with TRBJ1-3; TRBD1 aligns across 9 bases. Germline CDR1 SQVTM, CDR2 ANQGSEA. The CDR3 extends over 13 amino acids. V gave up 2 bases and J gave up 7 bases; unmatched junction bases: 3. Looking up the rest from reference TRBV29-1 and TRBJ1-3 gives the full variable domain: SAVISQKPSRDICQRGTSLTIQCQVDSQVTMMFWYRQQPGQSLTLIATANQGSEATYESGFVIDKFPISRPNLTFSTLTVSNMSPEDSSIYLCSVETGGGNTIYFGEGSWLTVV.

This clonotype showed up many times. V is TRBV5-1 and J is TRBJ1-1, with TRBD1 as a possible D gene (5 bases). Trimming shortened V by 0 bases and J by 0 bases, and 18 bases separated the two germline ends. In germline, CDR1 is SGHRS, CDR2 YFSETQ. The CDR3 runs to 18 residues. CDR3 protein: CASSLALRGTHMNTEAFF. CDR3 coding DNA: TGCGCCAGCAGCTTGGCCCTACGGGGGACCCACATGAACACTGAAGCTTTCTTT.

This sequence joins TRBV28 and TRBJ2-5; perhaps TRBD1 as D (6 bases). Germline-derived CDR1 and CDR2 are MDHEN and SYDVKM. V was trimmed by 5 bases and J by 4 bases, leaving 14 bases between them. This CDR3 has 14 amino acids. The CDR3: CASSPQTGRETQYF. The CDR3 DNA is TGTGCCAGCAGTCCTCAGACAGGTAGAGAGACCCAGTACTTC. Variable domain in full (rest from reference TRBV28 and TRBJ2-5): DVKVTQSSRYLVKRTGEKVFLECVQDMDHENMFWYRQDPGLGLRLIYFSYDVKMKEKGDIPEGYSVSREKKERFSLILESASTNQTSMYLCASSPQTGRETQYFGPGTRLLVL.

This clonotype was observed a handful of times. The chain couples TRBV6-6 to TRBJ2-5; a possible D gene is TRBD2 (5 bases). V lost 2 bases to trimming and J lost 7 bases, with 8 bases between them. The germline gives CDR1 MNHNY, CDR2 SVGAGI (reference sequence). The CDR3 has 12 residues. CDR3 sequence (DNA): TGTGCCAGCAGTTACCTAGAGGGGACCCAGTACTTC. It codes for CASSYLEGTQYF.

The rearrangement joins TRBV7-2 to TRBJ1-6; 10 nucleotides match TRBD1. Trimming removed 7 bases from V and 7 bases from J; junction bases left unmatched: 10. Germline lookup yields CDR1 SGHTA and CDR2 FQGNSA. This CDR3 has 16 amino acids. CDR3 sequence (DNA): TGTGCCAGCACCCCGGTGGGACAGGGGAGGAATTCACCCCTCCACTTT. Encoded protein: CASTPVGQGRNSPLHF.

The CDR3 bases are TGTGCCACCAGCAGAGAAGGCGGTGAAGGCGAGCAGTACTTC. This sequence encodes CATSREGGEGEQYF. This sequence joins TRBV15 and TRBJ2-7; no firm D call. The CDR3 sequence is 14 residues long. Germline-derived CDR1 and CDR2 are LNHNV and YYDKDF (reference sequence). The V and J ends lost 0 bases and 6 bases respectively, with 12 bases between them.

The chain recombines TRBV7-9 with TRBJ2-2, with D unresolved. The CDR3 runs 16 residues. The ends were cut back, 8 bases at V and 4 bases at J, with 20 bases in the middle. Germline values: CDR1 SEHNR, CDR2 FQNEAQ (reference sequence). The chain's CDR3 is CASGLTLAYRTGELFF. CDR3 bases: TGTGCCAGCGGGCTCACCTTAGCTTACCGCACCGGGGAGCTGTTTTTT. The full variable domain, completed using reference TRBV7-9 and TRBJ2-2, is DTGVSQNPRHKITKRGQNVTFRCDPISEHNRLYWYRQTLGQGPEFLTYFQNEAQLEKSRLLSDRFSAERPKGSFSTLEIQRTEQGDSAMYLCASGLTLAYRTGELFFGEGSRLTVL.

This clonotype turned up a few times. The rearrangement uses TRBV7-8 and TRBJ2-7, with 10 bases lining up with TRBD1. CDR3 length: 14 residues. Germline trimming cut 8 bases from V and 6 bases from J; bases unmatched to any gene: 10. The V gene's germline CDR1 is SGHVS and CDR2 FQNEAQ. The CDR3 nucleotides read TGTGCCAGCGCCCCTTGGGACAGGGGTAGCGAGCAGTACTTC. Amino acid sequence: CASAPWDRGSEQYF.

This clonotype appeared many times. The chain is built from TRBV6-1 and TRBJ1-1, with a possible D match to TRBD1 (6 bases). The CDR3 spans 14 residues. Trimming removed 5 bases at V and 0 bases at J, with 10 bases between. The germline V gene encodes CDR1 MNHNS and CDR2 SASEGT. CDR3 loop: CASSPDRLNTEAFF. The DNA of the CDR3 is TGTGCCAGCAGTCCCGACAGGCTGAACACTGAAGCTTTCTTT.

This clonotype was observed a few times. The chain joins TRBV2 to TRBJ1-2; a possible D gene is TRBD1 (5 bases). The ends were cut back, 8 bases at V and 8 bases at J, with 18 bases in the middle. Germline V gene data show CDR1 as SNHLY and CDR2 as FYNNEI. CDR3 size: 13 residues. This CDR3 is CASLPNGARGYTF. Here the CDR3 DNA reads TGTGCCAGCCTACCTAACGGGGCGCGGGGCTACACCTTC.

Details on this clonotype: A much larger clone sits a single nucleotide away, making a read error possible. The CDR3 does not end in the conserved phenylalanine or tryptophan, so this is likely a read error. The chain has TRBV20-1 and TRBJ1-2; possibly TRBD1 for D (6 bases). The CDR3 covers 14 residues. Germline V gives CDR1 DFQATT, CDR2 SNEGSKA (reference sequence). Trimming removed 2 bases from V and 5 bases from J, with 15 bases in between. Here the CDR3 DNA reads TGCAGTGCTAGACCCACAGGGCCCACTTATGGCTACACCCTC. This gives the protein CSARPTGPTYGYTL.

At least ten counts were recorded for this clonotype. The chain is built from TRBV2 and TRBJ2-7; TRBD2 is a possible D gene (5 bases). V dropped 5 bases and J dropped 11 bases, with 10 bases sitting between them. Per germline, CDR1 SNHLY and CDR2 FYNNEI. The CDR3 totals 10 residues. CDR3 sequence (DNA): TGTGCCAGCAGTCTCCGGGGAGAGTACTTC. Translation gives CASSLRGEYF.